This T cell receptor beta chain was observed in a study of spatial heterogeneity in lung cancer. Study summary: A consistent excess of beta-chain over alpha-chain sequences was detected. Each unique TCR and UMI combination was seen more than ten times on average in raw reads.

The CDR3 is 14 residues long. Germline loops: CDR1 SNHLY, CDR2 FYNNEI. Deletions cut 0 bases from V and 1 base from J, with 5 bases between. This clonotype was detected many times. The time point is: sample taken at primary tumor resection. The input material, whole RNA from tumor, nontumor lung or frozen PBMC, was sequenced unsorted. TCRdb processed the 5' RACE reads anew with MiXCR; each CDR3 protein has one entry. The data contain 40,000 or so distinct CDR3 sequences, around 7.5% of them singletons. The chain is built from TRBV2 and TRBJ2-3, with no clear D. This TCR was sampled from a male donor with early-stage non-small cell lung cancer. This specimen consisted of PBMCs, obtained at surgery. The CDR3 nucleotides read TGTGCCAGCAGTGAAGCTAGGGGCACAGATACGCAGTATTTT. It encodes CASSEARGTDTQYF.